This T cell receptor beta chain comes out of a study of blood T cell repertoires in COVID-19 (dated by TCRdb to the early 2020s). Turning to the overall study: Samples covering the acute and convalescent phases of COVID-19 were provided by collaborators in the United States, Italy and Spain. Subjects who had been exposed to COVID-19, were actively infected with it, or had recovered from it provided the deeply sampled blood TCRbeta repertoires that made up the dataset. The material from the prospective study consisted of cDNA or gDNA derived from T cells, B-cell-depleted T cells, or PBMCs. The repertoires were released in a freely available public database intended as a resource for research on the immune response to SARS-CoV-2. The samples were drawn from the first 160 participants of the ongoing ImmuneRACE study and from under 1,500 subjects provided by 6 global collaborators. Where available, HLA class I and class II types were taken from metadata supplied by the sample provider and were not determined by assay-based typing. A de-identified subject ID, COVID-19 status, age in years and sex were almost always included in the sample metadata. On the study overall, not on this receptor specifically: The amount of clinical and demographic metadata varied by source and participant and was provided uncurated.

TCRbeta CDR3 regions were amplified from genomic DNA by means of the immunoSEQ Assay, a bias-controlled multiplex PCR. Regarding the original processing steps: The number of nucleated cells in each sample was estimated from the amplification of reference gene primers within the assay. To quantify the absolute abundance of each unique TCRbeta CDR3 rearrangement, sequence reads were collapsed and filtered. For each sample, productive Simpson clonality was calculated by taking the square root of Simpson's diversity index across productive rearrangements. TCRdb retrieved this table from immuneACCESS and kept in-frame rearrangements only. Not all clones are present; in checked studies, unresolved V genes account for under half, and no reason is known for the remainder. Clone size and V and J calls were adopted from that table, with D and trimming inferred from the DNA. This sample gives hundreds of thousands of clones in total; about 85% of them show up just once. Of the sample, 2.5% is held by the ten largest clones.

The CDR1 and CDR2 encoded by the germline V gene are LGHNA and YNFKEQ. Between the V and J ends, shortened by 3 bases and 7 bases respectively, the junction contains 9 bases. The CDR3, cysteine through phenylalanine, is 12 amino acids long. The sequence is cut down to CDR3 DNA, 36 bases in frame from base 1. Participants in the prospective study were enrolled through a virtual design, were aged about 18 to 89 years, and lived in roughly 24 United States geographic areas. To assign participants to cohorts, the prospective study relied on clinical history that participants themselves reported in a screening survey and a study questionnaire. For ImmuneRACE Cohort 3, a participant was defined as recovered based on two consecutive negative NP/OP PCR tests, clearance by a healthcare professional, or resolution of symptoms. Mobile phlebotomists in the prospective study collected whole blood, serum and a nasopharyngeal or oropharyngeal swab from every participant. Additional blood draws and questionnaires over an approximately two-month period could optionally be provided by prospective study participants. Before DNA extraction, prospective study blood samples were shipped either frozen or at room temperature.

About this clone: There is no known antigen for this receptor. No qualities accompany the bases; no much larger clone lies one base away.

The chain is made from TRBV4-2 and TRBJ1-2; no D segment can be confidently identified. The sequence was collected from a woman aged 45-59 years who had recovered from COVID-19. Sequenced: PBMCs or T cells enriched from blood (not recorded which). The sequenced DNA is TGTGCCAGCAGCCATACAGCCAGTGGCTACACCTTC. The resulting protein is CASSHTASGYTF.